The clone carrying this T cell receptor beta chain has only one observation. At one end, the junction sequence differs from germline, possibly due to a read error. This record belongs to a study of blood T cells in healthy people across ages. Primers used in a second PCR of roughly 6 to 11 cycles were a sample-barcoded 5' primer and a J-beta primer mix. One entry per CDR3 protein results from TCRdb running MiXCR on the 5' RACE reads. The sample yields 1 million to 1.2 million distinct CDR3 sequences, more than 30% seen once. The germline V gene encodes CDR1 SGHTA and CDR2 FQGNSA. There are 12 residues in the CDR3.

Material: blood. The receptor was derived from a man aged 18 to 29 in good health. J is TRBJ2-3 and V is TRBV7-2; maybe TRBD1 (5 bases). The CDR3 region is CASSFLTGTQYF. CDR3 DNA: TGTGCCAGCAGCTTCCTCACAGGTACGCAGTATTTT.